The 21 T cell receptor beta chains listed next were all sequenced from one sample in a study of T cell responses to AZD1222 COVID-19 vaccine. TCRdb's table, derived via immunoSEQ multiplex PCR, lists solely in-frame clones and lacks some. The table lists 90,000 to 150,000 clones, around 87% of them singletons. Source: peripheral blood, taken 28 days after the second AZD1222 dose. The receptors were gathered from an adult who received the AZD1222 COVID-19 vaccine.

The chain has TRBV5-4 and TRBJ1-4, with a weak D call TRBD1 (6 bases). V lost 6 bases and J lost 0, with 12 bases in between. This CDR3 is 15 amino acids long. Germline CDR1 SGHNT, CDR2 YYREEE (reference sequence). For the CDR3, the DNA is TGTGCCAGCAAGGGGGGCGTTGCAACTAATGAAAAACTGTTTTTT. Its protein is CASKGGVATNEKLFF.

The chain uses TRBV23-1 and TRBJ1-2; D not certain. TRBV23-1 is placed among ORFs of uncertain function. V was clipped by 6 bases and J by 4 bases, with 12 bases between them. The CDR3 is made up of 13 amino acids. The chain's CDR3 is CASSHGRVYGYTF. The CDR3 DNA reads TGCGCCAGCAGCCACGGACGGGTCTATGGCTACACCTTC.

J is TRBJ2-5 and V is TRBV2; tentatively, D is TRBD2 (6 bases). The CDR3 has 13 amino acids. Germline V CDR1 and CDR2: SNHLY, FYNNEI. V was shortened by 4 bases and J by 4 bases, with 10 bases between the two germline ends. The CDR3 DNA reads TGTGCCAGCAGTGCAGGACTAAGAGAGACCCAGTACTTC. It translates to CASSAGLRETQYF.

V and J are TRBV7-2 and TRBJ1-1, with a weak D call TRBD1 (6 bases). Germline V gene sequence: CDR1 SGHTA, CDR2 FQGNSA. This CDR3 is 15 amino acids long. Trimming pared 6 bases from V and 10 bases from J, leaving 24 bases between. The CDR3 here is CASRPDTGNPVVAFF. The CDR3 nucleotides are TGTGCCAGCAGGCCGGATACAGGGAACCCGGTGGTAGCTTTCTTT.

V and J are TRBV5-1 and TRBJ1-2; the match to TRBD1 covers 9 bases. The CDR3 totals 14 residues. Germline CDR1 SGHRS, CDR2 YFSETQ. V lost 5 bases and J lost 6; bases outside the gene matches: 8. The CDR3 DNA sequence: TGCGCCAGCAGATTACAGGGGGCGCCCGATGGCTACACCTTC. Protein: CASRLQGAPDGYTF.

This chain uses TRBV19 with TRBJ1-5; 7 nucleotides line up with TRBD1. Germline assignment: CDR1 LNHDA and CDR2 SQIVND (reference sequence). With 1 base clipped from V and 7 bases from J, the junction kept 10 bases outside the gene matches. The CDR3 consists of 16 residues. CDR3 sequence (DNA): TGTGCCAGTAGTATAGCCACAAGGGGGCTAGGGCAGCCCCAGCATTTT. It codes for CASSIATRGLGQPQHF.

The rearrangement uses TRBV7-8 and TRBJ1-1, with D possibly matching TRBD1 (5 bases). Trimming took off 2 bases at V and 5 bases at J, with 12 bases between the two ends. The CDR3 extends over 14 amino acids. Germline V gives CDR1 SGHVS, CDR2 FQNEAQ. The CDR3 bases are TGTGCCAGCAGCTTAACACAGGTTCCTACTGAAGCTTTCTTT. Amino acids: CASSLTQVPTEAFF.

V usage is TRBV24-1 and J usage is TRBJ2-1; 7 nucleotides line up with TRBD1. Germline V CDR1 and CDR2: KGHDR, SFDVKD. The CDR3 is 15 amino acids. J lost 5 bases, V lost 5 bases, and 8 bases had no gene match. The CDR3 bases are TGTGCCACCAGTGCCCCGACAGGGCCCAACAATGAGCAGTTCTTC. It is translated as CATSAPTGPNNEQFF.

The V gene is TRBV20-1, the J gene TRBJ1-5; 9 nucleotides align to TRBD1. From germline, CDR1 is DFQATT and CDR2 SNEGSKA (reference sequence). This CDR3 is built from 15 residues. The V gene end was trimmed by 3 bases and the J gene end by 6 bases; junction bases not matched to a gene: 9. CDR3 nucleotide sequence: TGCAGTGCTAGTGCTGGACAGGGGACGCGTCAGCCCCAGCATTTT. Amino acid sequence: CSASAGQGTRQPQHF.

The CDR3 DNA reads TGTGCCAGCAGAAAAGAAGAGACCCAGTACTTC. It encodes CASRKEETQYF. The chain links TRBV11-3 to TRBJ2-5, with D uncertain. The CDR3 extends over 11 amino acids. CDR1 is SGHNT and CDR2 is YENEEA in the germline V gene. Between the trimmed V and J ends, which lost 6 bases and 3 bases, there was a span of 5 bases. Complete variable domain (other parts from reference TRBV11-3 and TRBJ2-5): EAGVVQSPRYKIIEKKQPVAFWCNPISGHNTLYWYLQNLGQGPELLIRYENEEAVDDSQLPKDRFSAERLKGVDSTLKIQPAELGDSAVYLCASRKEETQYFGPGTRLLVL.

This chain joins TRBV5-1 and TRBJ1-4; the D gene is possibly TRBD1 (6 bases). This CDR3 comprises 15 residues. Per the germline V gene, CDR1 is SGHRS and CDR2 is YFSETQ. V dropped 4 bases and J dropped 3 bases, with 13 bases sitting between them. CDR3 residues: CASSPATGSNEKLFF. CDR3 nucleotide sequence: TGCGCCAGCAGCCCGGCAACAGGGTCTAATGAAAAACTGTTTTTT.

CDR3 DNA sequence: TGTGCCAGCAGCTTATCCGGGGTAAGCTACGAGCAGTACTTC. It specifies CASSLSGVSYEQYF. The V call is TRBV7-9, the J call TRBJ2-7; tentatively, D is TRBD2 (5 bases). CDR1 is SEHNR, CDR2 FQNEAQ, per germline (reference sequence). CDR3 length equals 14 residues. With 2 bases removed from V and 3 bases from J, the gap between germline ends came to 11 bases.

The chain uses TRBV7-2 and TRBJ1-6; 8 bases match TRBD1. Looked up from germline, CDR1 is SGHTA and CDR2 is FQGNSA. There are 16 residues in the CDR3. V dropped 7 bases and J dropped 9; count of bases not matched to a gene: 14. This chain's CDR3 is CASTRTGQLSSSPLHF. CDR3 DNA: TGTGCCAGCACCCGGACAGGGCAATTAAGTAGTTCACCCCTCCACTTT. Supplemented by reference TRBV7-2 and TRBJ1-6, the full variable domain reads GAGVSQSPSNKVTEKGKDVELRCDPISGHTALYWYRQSLGQGLEFLIYFQGNSAPDKSGLPSDRFSAERTGGSVSTLTIQRTQQEDSAVYLCASTRTGQLSSSPLHFGNGTRLTVT.

DNA of the CDR3: TGTGCCAGCAGCTTATTGAGGGAACGAGCTAACTATGGCTACACCTTC. It codes for CASSLLRERANYGYTF. This chain joins TRBV7-8 and TRBJ1-2; D gene uncertain. CDR1 and CDR2 from the germline V gene are SGHVS and FQNEAQ. There are 16 residues in the CDR3. V shed 2 bases and J shed 0 bases, with 13 bases lying between them. The full variable domain, its missing parts supplied by reference TRBV7-8 and TRBJ1-2, is GAGVSQSPRYKVAKRGQDVALRCDPISGHVSLFWYQQALGQGPEFLTYFQNEAQLDKSGLPSDRFFAERPEGSVSTLKIQRTQQEDSAVYLCASSLLRERANYGYTFGSGTRLTVV.

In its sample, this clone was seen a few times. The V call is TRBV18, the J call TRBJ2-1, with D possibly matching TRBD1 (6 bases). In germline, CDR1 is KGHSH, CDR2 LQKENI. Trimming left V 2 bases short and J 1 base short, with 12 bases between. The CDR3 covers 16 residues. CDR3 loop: CASSPGQGLSYNEQFF. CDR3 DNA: TGTGCCAGCTCACCAGGGCAGGGGTTATCCTACAATGAGCAGTTCTTC.

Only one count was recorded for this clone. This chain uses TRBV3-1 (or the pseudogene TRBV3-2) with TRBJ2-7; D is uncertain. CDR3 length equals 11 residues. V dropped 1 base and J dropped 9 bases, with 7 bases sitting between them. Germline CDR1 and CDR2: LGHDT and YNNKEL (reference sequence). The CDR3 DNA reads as TGTGCCAGCAGCCAAGGGGCAGGGCAGTACTTC. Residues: CASSQGAGQYF.

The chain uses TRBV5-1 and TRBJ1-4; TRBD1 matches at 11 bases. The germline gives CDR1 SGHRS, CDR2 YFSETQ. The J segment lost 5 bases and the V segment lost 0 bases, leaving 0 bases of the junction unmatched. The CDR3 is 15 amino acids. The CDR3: CASSLGTGGNEKLFF. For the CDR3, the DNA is TGCGCCAGCAGCTTGGGGACAGGGGGCAATGAAAAACTGTTTTTT.

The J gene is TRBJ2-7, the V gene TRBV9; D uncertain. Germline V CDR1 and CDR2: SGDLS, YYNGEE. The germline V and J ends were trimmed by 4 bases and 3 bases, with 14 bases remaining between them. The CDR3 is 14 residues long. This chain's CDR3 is CASSPLSTNYEQYF. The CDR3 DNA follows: TGTGCCAGCAGCCCACTATCCACGAACTACGAGCAGTACTTC. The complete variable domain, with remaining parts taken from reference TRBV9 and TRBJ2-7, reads DSGVTQTPKHLITATGQRVTLRCSPRSGDLSVYWYQQSLDQGLQFLIQYYNGEERAKGNILERFSAQQFPDLHSELNLSSLELGDSALYFCASSPLSTNYEQYFGPGTRLTVT.

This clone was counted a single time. The CDR3 nucleotides read TGTGCCAGCAGTGACTCGGGACAGGCCTCCTACGAGCAGTACTTC. The encoded protein is CASSDSGQASYEQYF. This sequence joins TRBV25-1 and TRBJ2-7, with 8 bases lining up with TRBD1. Trimming took 3 bases from V and 0 from J; bases not matched to a gene: 4. The CDR3 contains 15 residues. Germline CDR1 reads MGHDK; CDR2 reads SYGVNS.

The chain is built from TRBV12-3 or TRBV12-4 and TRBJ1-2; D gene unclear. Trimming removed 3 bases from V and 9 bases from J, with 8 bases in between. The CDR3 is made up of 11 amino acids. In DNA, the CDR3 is TGTGCCAGCAGTTTCGGGGTTAGCTACACCTTC. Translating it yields CASSFGVSYTF.

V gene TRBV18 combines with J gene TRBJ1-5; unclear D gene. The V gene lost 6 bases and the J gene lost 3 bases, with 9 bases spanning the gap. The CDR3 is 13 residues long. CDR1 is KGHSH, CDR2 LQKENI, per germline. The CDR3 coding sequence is TGTGCCAGCTCCCCCATGGACAATCAGCCCCAGCATTTT. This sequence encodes CASSPMDNQPQHF.